The T cell receptor beta chain described here comes from a study of T cells after yellow fever vaccination. TCRdb processed the 5' RACE reads anew with MiXCR; each CDR3 protein has one entry. The repertoire includes a few hundred thousand distinct CDR3 sequences, around 17% of them detected once, and roughly 17% sits in the top ten. A word on this clonotype: Its antigen is unknown.

Study-wide results and caveats: Most primary-vaccination clones recurred post-booster (around 97% CD4, 88% CD8).

Looked up from germline, CDR1 is SGHDT and CDR2 is YYEEEE. Trimming removed 4 bases at V and 7 bases at J, with 9 bases between. CDR3 length: 12 residues. This rearrangement joins TRBV5-6 to TRBJ1-3, with D possibly TRBD1 on 5 matching bases. The input for sequencing was PBMCs, taken 5 days after the first yellow fever vaccination. The sequence derives from a man aged 18 to 29 who received the YFV17D yellow fever vaccine. The CDR3 bases are TGTGCCAGCAGCACCGGGGCCAACACCATATATTTT. It encodes CASSTGANTIYF. Supplemented by reference TRBV5-6 and TRBJ1-3, the full variable domain reads DAGVTQSPTHLIKTRGQQVTLRCSPKSGHDTVSWYQQALGQGPQFIFQYYEEEERQRGNFPDRFSGHQFPNYSSELNVNALLLGDSALYLCASSTGANTIYFGEGSWLTVV.